This TCR beta chain was sequenced for a study of CD8 T cells in ankylosing spondylitis. The table lists this clonotype with many counts. V lost 1 base, J lost 1 base, and 4 bases stayed unmatched. The CDR3 contains 18 residues. CDR1 is SGDLS, CDR2 YYNGEE, per germline. Via MiXCR, TCRdb re-called the 5' RACE reads, giving one row per CDR3 protein. The sample lists roughly 40,000 distinct CDR3 sequences; 3.5% to 4% were seen once. This receptor was taken from a female donor with ankylosing spondylitis or in good health (not recorded which). The chain is built from TRBV9 and TRBJ1-6; TRBD1 matches 11 bases. Specimen: blood, either unsorted or a sorted T cell fraction (not recorded which). Here the CDR3 reads CASSVTGTGGSYNSPLHF. The CDR3 coding sequence is TGTGCCAGCAGCGTAACCGGGACAGGGGGATCCTATAATTCACCCCTCCACTTT.